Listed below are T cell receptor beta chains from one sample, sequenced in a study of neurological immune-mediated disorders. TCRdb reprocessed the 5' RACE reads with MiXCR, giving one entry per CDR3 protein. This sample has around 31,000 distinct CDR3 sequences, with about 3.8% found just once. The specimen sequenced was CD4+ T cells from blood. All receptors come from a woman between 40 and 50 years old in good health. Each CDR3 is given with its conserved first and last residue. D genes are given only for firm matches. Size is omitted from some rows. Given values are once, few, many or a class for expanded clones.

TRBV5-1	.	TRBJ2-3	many	CASSLYEGMVSSTDTQYF	TGCGCCAGCAGCTTGTATGAGGGAATGGTGTCTAGCACAGATACGCAGTATTTT
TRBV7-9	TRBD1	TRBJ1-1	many	CASSPDRGNTEAFF	TGTGCCAGCAGCCCAGACAGGGGGAACACTGAAGCTTTCTTT
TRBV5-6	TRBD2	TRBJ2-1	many	CASSLTSGTNEQFF	TGTGCCAGCAGCTTAACTAGCGGAACCAATGAGCAGTTCTTC
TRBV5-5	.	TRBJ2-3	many	CASSESGADTQYF	TGTGCCAGCAGCGAGAGTGGAGCGGATACGCAGTATTTT
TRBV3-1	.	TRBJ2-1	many	CASSQDQLSEQFF	TGTGCCAGCAGCCAAGATCAGTTGTCTGAGCAGTTCTTC
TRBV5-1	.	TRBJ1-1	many	CASSLGGGNTEAFF	TGCGCCAGCAGCTTGGGTGGGGGAAACACTGAAGCTTTCTTT
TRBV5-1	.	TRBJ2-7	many	CASSLAGRSEQYF	TGCGCCAGCAGCTTGGCCGGACGGAGCGAGCAGTACTTC
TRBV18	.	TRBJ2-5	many	CASSPLTEETQYF	TGTGCCAGCTCACCACTTACAGAAGAGACCCAGTACTTC
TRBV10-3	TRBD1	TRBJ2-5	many	CAIGTTGTGETQYF	TGTGCCATCGGGACGACAGGGACGGGAGAGACCCAGTACTTC
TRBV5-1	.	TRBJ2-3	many	CASSLAPSDTQYF	TGCGCCAGCAGCTTGGCCCCCTCAGATACGCAGTATTTT
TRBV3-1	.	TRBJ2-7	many	CASSHHLSEQYF	TGTGCCAGCAGCCACCATTTGAGCGAGCAGTACTTC
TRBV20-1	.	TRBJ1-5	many	CSARDQGWSSNQPQHF	TGCAGTGCTAGAGATCAGGGCTGGTCAAGCAATCAGCCCCAGCATTTT
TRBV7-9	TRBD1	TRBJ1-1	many	CASNLKGASNTEAFF	TGTGCCAGCAACCTAAAGGGGGCATCGAACACTGAAGCTTTCTTT
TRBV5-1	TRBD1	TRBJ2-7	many	CASSLPTGIGEQYF	TGCGCCAGCAGCTTACCGACAGGGATCGGCGAGCAGTACTTC
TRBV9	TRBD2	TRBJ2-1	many	CASSVVGLGAGAHNEQFF	TGTGCCAGCAGCGTAGTAGGACTTGGAGCGGGGGCCCACAATGAGCAGTTCTTC
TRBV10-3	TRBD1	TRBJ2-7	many	CAVGDSSSYEQYF	TGTGCCGTCGGGGACAGCAGCTCCTACGAGCAGTACTTC
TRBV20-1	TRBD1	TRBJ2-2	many	CSANRGLGTGELFF	TGCAGTGCAAACAGGGGGTTAGGGACCGGGGAGCTGTTTTTT
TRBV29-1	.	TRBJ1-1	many	CSVDAGRGAFF	TGCAGCGTTGACGCAGGGAGGGGAGCTTTCTTT
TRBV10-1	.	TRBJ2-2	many	CASSEEPLIGTGELFF	TGCGCCAGCAGTGAGGAGCCGCTGATTGGAACCGGGGAGCTGTTTTTT
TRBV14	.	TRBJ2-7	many	CASSLGAGSYEQYF	TGTGCCAGCAGCCTCGGTGCGGGCTCCTACGAGCAGTACTTC
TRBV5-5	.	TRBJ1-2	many	CASSSVSGESYGYTF	TGTGCCAGCAGCTCGGTTTCCGGGGAGAGCTATGGCTACACCTTC
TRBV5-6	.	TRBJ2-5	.	CASSQLRQKTQYF	TGTGCCAGCAGCCAATTACGACAGAAGACCCAGTACTTC
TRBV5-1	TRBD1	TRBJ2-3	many	CASSLESLGTGTFTYTQYF	TGCGCCAGCAGCTTGGAATCACTCGGGACAGGGACTTTCACGTATACGCAGTATTTT
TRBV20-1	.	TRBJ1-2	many	CSVPRGRANYGYTF	TGCAGTGTTCCGAGGGGCAGGGCTAACTATGGCTACACCTTC
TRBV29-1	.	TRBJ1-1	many	CSVTGFGREAFF	TGCAGCGTGACAGGTTTTGGACGAGAAGCTTTCTTT
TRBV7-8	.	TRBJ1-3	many	CASSHPSGNTIYF	TGTGCCAGCAGCCACCCGTCTGGAAACACCATATATTTT
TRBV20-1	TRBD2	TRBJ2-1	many	CSAREGGLAGGFSYNEQFF	TGCAGTGCTAGAGAGGGGGGGCTAGCGGGAGGTTTTTCCTACAATGAGCAGTTCTTC
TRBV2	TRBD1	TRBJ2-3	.	CASRRGWTDTQYF	TGTGCCAGCCGCAGGGGGTGGACAGATACGCAGTATTTT
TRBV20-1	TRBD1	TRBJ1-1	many	CSATRQGFMNTEAFF	TGCAGTGCTACCCGACAGGGCTTTATGAACACTGAAGCTTTCTTT
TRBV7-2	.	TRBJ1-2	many	CASSFQGTGYTF	TGTGCCAGCAGTTTCCAGGGGACCGGCTACACCTTC
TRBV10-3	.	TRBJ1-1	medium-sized	CAISAFSAPGNTEAFF	TGTGCCATCAGTGCCTTTTCGGCCCCCGGGAACACTGAAGCTTTCTTT
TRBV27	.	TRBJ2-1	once	CASSPIRDYNEQFF	TGTGCCAGCAGTCCTATCCGGGACTACAATGAGCAGTTCTTC
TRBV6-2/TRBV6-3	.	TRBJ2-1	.	CASSWGQNTGEQFF	TGTGCCAGCAGTTGGGGTCAGAACACCGGGGAGCAGTTCTTC
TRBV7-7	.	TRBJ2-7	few	CASSLGWGHEQYF	TGTGCCAGCAGCTTAGGTTGGGGGCACGAGCAGTACTTC
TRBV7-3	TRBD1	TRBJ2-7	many	CASSLRAGGVYEQYF	TGTGCCAGCAGCTTACGGGCAGGGGGCGTCTACGAGCAGTACTTC
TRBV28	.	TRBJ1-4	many	CASSPGGTQNEKLFF	TGTGCCAGCAGCCCCGGGGGGACCCAGAATGAAAAACTGTTTTTT
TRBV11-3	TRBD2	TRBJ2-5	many	CASSVGTSEKETQYF	TGTGCCAGCAGCGTCGGGACTAGCGAGAAAGAGACCCAGTACTTC
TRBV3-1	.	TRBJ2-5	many	CASSQDRRAVSQYF	TGTGCCAGCAGCCAAGATAGGAGGGCAGTTAGTCAGTACTTC
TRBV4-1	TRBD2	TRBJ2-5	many	CASSRTSGGPQETQYF	TGCGCCAGCAGCCGGACTAGCGGGGGCCCTCAAGAGACCCAGTACTTC
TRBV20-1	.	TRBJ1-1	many	CSAAPRFAEAFF	TGCAGTGCTGCCCCGAGGTTCGCTGAAGCTTTCTTT
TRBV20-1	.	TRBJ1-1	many	CSARDYLQGLIAEAFF	TGCAGTGCTAGGGACTACCTCCAGGGTCTTATCGCTGAAGCTTTCTTT
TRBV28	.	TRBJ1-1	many	CASSYRTEAFF	TGTGCCAGCAGTTACCGAACTGAAGCTTTCTTT
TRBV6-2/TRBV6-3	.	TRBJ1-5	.	CASSYSGRENQPQHF	TGTGCCAGCAGTTACTCGGGTAGAGAAAATCAGCCCCAGCATTTT
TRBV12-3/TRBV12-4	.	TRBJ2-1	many	CASRPDRYNEQFF	TGTGCCAGCAGACCTGACAGATACAATGAGCAGTTCTTC
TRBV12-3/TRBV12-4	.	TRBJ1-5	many	CASSLVGRGPNQPQHF	TGTGCCAGCAGTTTAGTGGGCAGAGGTCCCAATCAGCCCCAGCATTTT
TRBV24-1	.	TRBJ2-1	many	CATSNQNEQFF	TGTGCCACCTCCAACCAAAATGAGCAGTTCTTC
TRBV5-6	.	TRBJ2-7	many	CASSSANHVGGYF	TGTGCCAGCAGCTCCGCCAACCACGTCGGAGGGTACTTC
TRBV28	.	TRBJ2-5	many	CASSLGGRVQETQYF	TGTGCCAGCAGTTTGGGTGGGCGGGTCCAAGAGACCCAGTACTTC
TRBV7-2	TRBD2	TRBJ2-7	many	CASSLRQGGYEQYF	TGTGCCAGCAGCTTAAGGCAGGGAGGGTACGAGCAGTACTTC